This is a list of T cell receptor beta chains from one sample in a study of PD-L1 blockade in urothelial cancer. Using immunoSEQ multiplex PCR, the repertoire was profiled, and TCRdb retains in-frame clones only, with some absent. The sample consists of about 74,000 clones, about nine tenths of them appearing once. This specimen was PBMCs, taken around atezolizumab (anti-PD-L1) treatment. Receptors originate from a man aged 65 to 79 with urothelial cancer. The CDR3 runs from the conserved cysteine through the conserved F or W. The D gene is left open where the match is weak. Size tells how often a clone was seen (once, few, many) or the class of an expanded clone, and some rows leave it out.

J | size | V | D | DNA | CDR3
TRBJ2-3 | - | TRBV5-1 | TRBD1 | TGCGCCAGCAGCTTAGGCGGGACAGGCCTCACAGATACGCAGTATTTT | CASSLGGTGLTDTQYF
TRBJ2-2 | - | TRBV28 | - | TGTGCCAGCAGTTCGGAACCCCGGGAGAACACCGGGGAGCTGTTTTTT | CASSSEPRENTGELFF
TRBJ2-7 | - | TRBV19 | - | TGTGCCAGTACGAGCGGAGGCCCCTACGAGCAGTACTTC | CASTSGGPYEQYF
TRBJ2-7 | - | TRBV5-6 | TRBD1 | TGTGCCAGCAGCCTTGGGCCCCTAATCACAGGGGGCCACGAGCAGTACTTC | CASSLGPLITGGHEQYF
TRBJ2-1 | - | TRBV28 | TRBD1 | TGTGCCAGCAGTCCCCGACAGGGGTTTCACAATGAGCAGTTCTTC | CASSPRQGFHNEQFF
TRBJ2-2 | - | TRBV2 | TRBD2 | TGTGCCACGACTAGCGGGGACCTTAACACCGGGGAGCTGTTTTTT | CATTSGDLNTGELFF
TRBJ1-2 | - | TRBV28 | - | TGTGCCAGCGGGTTCCCACAGGGAGCCTATGGCTACACCTTC | CASGFPQGAYGYTF
TRBJ2-1 | - | TRBV10-2 | TRBD2 | TGCGCCAGCAAGCTAGCGGGAGTCTCTTACAATGAGCAGTTCTTC | CASKLAGVSYNEQFF
TRBJ1-2 | - | TRBV28 | TRBD1 | TGTGCCAGCTTGCTCAGGGGGCGCAACTATGGCTACACCTTC | CASLLRGRNYGYTF
TRBJ2-3 | - | TRBV18 | TRBD2 | TGTGCCAGCTCACCAATGGCGGGAGGGACCTTTACAGATACGCAGTATTTT | CASSPMAGGTFTDTQYF
TRBJ2-7 | - | TRBV6-1 | TRBD2 | TGTGCCAGCAGAAGGGAGGGAATGGGATGGTACTTC | CASRREGMGWYF
TRBJ2-6 | - | TRBV7-7 | - | TGTGCCAGCAGCGGTTGCGGTAGTGCACAAAGTCGGGCCAACGTCCTGACTTTC | CASSGCGSAQSRANVLTF
TRBJ2-3 | - | TRBV4-1 | TRBD1 | TGCGCCAGCAGAAGGGGAGGGACAGGGGGCACAGATACGCAGTATTTT | CASRRGGTGGTDTQYF
TRBJ2-7 | - | TRBV7-9 | TRBD2 | TGTGCCAGCAGCTTAGTGGCGGGAGTACCCTACGAGCAGTACTTC | CASSLVAGVPYEQYF
TRBJ2-1 | - | TRBV28 | - | TGTGCCAGCAGTTTACCCGGGTGGGAGCAGTTCTTC | CASSLPGWEQFF
TRBJ2-3 | - | TRBV12-2 | - | TGTGCAAGTCGCTTCTGCCCCGGGACTAGCGGGAGGGCCTGGGATACGCAGTATTTT | CASRFCPGTSGRAWDTQYF
TRBJ1-1 | - | TRBV6-1 | - | TGTGCCAGCAGTGAAAGACAGTTAACTGAAGCTTTCTTT | CASSERQLTEAFF
TRBJ2-7 | - | TRBV27 | - | TGTGCCAGCAGTCAACTAGGGGGACGATCCCTCGAGCAGTACTTC | CASSQLGGRSLEQYF
TRBJ2-3 | - | TRBV23-1 | TRBD2 | TGCGCCAGCAGTCATACGATAGGGACTAGCAGTCGCACAGATACGCAGTATTTT | CASSHTIGTSSRTDTQYF
TRBJ2-1 | - | TRBV7-2 | - | TGTGCCAGCAGTCGTCGAACAGGCGTCTACAATGAGCAGTTCTTC | CASSRRTGVYNEQFF
TRBJ2-7 | - | TRBV6-1 | - | TGTGCCAGCACCCCCAGCTACGAGCAGTACTTC | CASTPSYEQYF
TRBJ2-5 | - | TRBV11-2 | TRBD1 | TGTGCCAGCAGCCGAGGACAGGGTGGCCAAGAGACCCAGTACTTC | CASSRGQGGQETQYF
TRBJ1-1 | few | TRBV27 | - | TGTGCCAGCAGTTTATACGGAGGTGCAGGAGAAGCTTTCTTT | CASSLYGGAGEAFF
TRBJ2-2 | - | TRBV11-3 | TRBD1 | TGTGCCAGCAGCACCGGGACAGCGAACACCGGGGAGCTGTTTTTT | CASSTGTANTGELFF
TRBJ2-5 | - | TRBV7-3 | TRBD2 | TGTGCCAGCAGCTCTGGACTAGCGGGAGTTGAGACCCAGTACTTC | CASSSGLAGVETQYF
TRBJ1-5 | once | TRBV27 | - | TGTGCCAGCAGTTTAGCAGGGTTCGGCAATCAGCCCCAGCATTTT | CASSLAGFGNQPQHF
TRBJ1-3 | - | TRBV28 | TRBD1 | TGTGCCAGCAGTACCCCGGGACAGAGCTCTGGAAACACCATATATTTT | CASSTPGQSSGNTIYF
TRBJ2-1 | - | TRBV9 | TRBD2 | TGTGCCAGCAGCCATACTAGCGGGAGGACAGCCTACAATGAGCAGTTCTTC | CASSHTSGRTAYNEQFF
TRBJ2-1 | - | TRBV11-2 | - | TGTGCCAGCAGCTCACTAATTATTCGTGAGCAGTTCTTC | CASSSLIIREQFF
TRBJ1-1 | - | TRBV30 | - | TGTGCCTGGATGTGGGCTGCAATGAACACTGAAGCTTTCTTT | CAWMWAAMNTEAFF
TRBJ2-5 | - | TRBV7-2 | - | TGTGCCAGCAGCAACAGTATTCAAGAGACCCAGTACTTC | CASSNSIQETQYF
TRBJ2-7 | once | TRBV12-5 | - | TGTGCTAGTGGTGTGGGACGTCCCCTATACGGGGAGCAGTACTTC | CASGVGRPLYGEQYF
TRBJ2-5 | - | TRBV28 | TRBD1 | TGTGCCAGCAGGGACGACAGGGCGCTGCAAGAGACCCAGTACTTC | CASRDDRALQETQYF
TRBJ2-7 | - | TRBV5-4 | TRBD1 | TGTGCCAGCAGCTCGACAGGGGACTACGAGCAGTACTTC | CASSSTGDYEQYF
TRBJ2-3 | - | TRBV29-1 | TRBD2 | TGCAGCTCCAGGACTAGCGGGACTAGCACAGATACGCAGTATTTT | CSSRTSGTSTDTQYF